The T cell receptor beta chain under discussion was sequenced for a study of regulatory T cells in long-lasting Graves disease (dated by TCRdb to the early 2020s). With regard to the full study: Persistent Graves' disease was defined as persistently positive TSH receptor autoantibodies together with antithyroid drug treatment for over 5 years. This study used TCR sequencing and RNA sequencing of peripheral blood to compare persistent Graves' disease patients against newly diagnosed Graves' disease patients. The study took place in China and was registered as a clinical trial. A total of 33 samples underwent TCR sequencing, from roughly 13 patients with persistent Graves' disease and approximately 20 patients with newly diagnosed Graves' disease. Antithyroid drugs had been taken for ten to twelve years on average by persistent Graves' disease patients in the clinical cohort. Points the paper makes about the study in general: Patients with persistent disease shared more public clonotypes (around 2,500) than newly diagnosed patients did (about 1,000). Sequencing and analysis were limited to the TCR beta chain. The small sample size was acknowledged by the authors as a limitation that may reduce accuracy. TRBV28, TRBJ1-2 and TRBJ2-5 were preferentially used in persistent disease, while TRBV20-1 and TRBJ2-1 were favored in newly diagnosed disease. Peripheral blood alone was examined, since thyroid tissue, which constituted the primary lesion, could not be accessed. Compared with newly diagnosed patients, persistent Graves' disease patients had lower TCR Shannon entropy and fewer highly expanded clones, which suggests clonal expansion.

According to the study, the label for this sample's time point signals: persistent/refractory GD, antithyroid drugs over 5 years with positive TRAb. RNA was extracted from PBMCs in TRIzol for both TCR sequencing and RNA sequencing. Graves' disease was diagnosed according to American Thyroid Association guidelines. Patients for the study were recruited at an endocrinology department in Xi'an, China. Each patient gave around 9.2 milliliters of peripheral blood, collected in an EDTA anticoagulant tube. Ficoll Paque Plus density gradient separation was used to isolate PBMCs, and no additional T cell sorting was done. An Agilent 2100 Bioanalyzer and agarose gel were used to check RNA quality, while a NanoDrop 2000 measured RNA concentration. From the germline V gene, CDR1 is MNHEY and CDR2 is SVGAGI. Taken from cysteine to phenylalanine, the CDR3 has 23 residues. Of all the DNA, just the CDR3 is kept, 69 bases in frame from base 1. For this chain, trimming is 1 base at the V end and 3 bases at the J end, and the number of junction bases without a gene match is 20.

Receptor libraries were prepared by multiplex PCR. The instrument given in TCRdb is Illumina HiSeq 4000. To build TCR beta libraries, CDR3 regions were amplified by Arm-PCR using iRepertoire HTBI primers. Gel purification was performed on PCR products prior to sequencing. In the authors' own workflow: Across samples, about 64 TRBV and approximately 15 TRBJ segments were identified and used for gene usage analysis of CDR3 amino acid clonotypes. Filtered high-quality paired reads were merged into contigs using COPE and FqMerger. BLAST was used to align contigs to IMGT TRBV, TRBD and TRBJ reference genes, with CDR3 defined following IMGT. Highly expanded clones were defined as clonotypes with a frequency above 0.1%. Shannon entropy was used to measure repertoire diversity, and the Gini coefficient was used to measure V-J evenness. A clonotype was considered public if more than one individual shared it. TCRdb applied fastp at Q25 and MiXCR to the public reads, then kept only in-frame beta chains. Under each unique CDR3 protein, matching rows form one entry showing the most common genes and DNA. These V and J calls are TCRdb output, not the study's own analysis. The table for this sample lists a few hundred thousand distinct CDR3 sequences; less than 25% of them were counted only once. Around 24% of the sample belongs to the ten largest clones.

This clonotype was counted between two and nine times. Its target antigen remains unknown. One base away there is no much larger clone; base qualities are not given. This specimen consisted of peripheral blood mononuclear cells (PBMCs), obtained when the disease was refractory, from a patient treated with antithyroid drugs. The chain couples TRBV6-5 to TRBJ2-2, and 13 bases in between align with TRBD2. The receptor's source is a female donor with Graves disease. The CDR3 protein sequence reads: CASSYFRTSGRASARKDTGELFF. The DNA sequence reads TGTGCCAGCAGTTACTTTCGTACTAGCGGGAGGGCCTCGGCGCGAAAGGACACCGGGGAGCTGTTTTTT.